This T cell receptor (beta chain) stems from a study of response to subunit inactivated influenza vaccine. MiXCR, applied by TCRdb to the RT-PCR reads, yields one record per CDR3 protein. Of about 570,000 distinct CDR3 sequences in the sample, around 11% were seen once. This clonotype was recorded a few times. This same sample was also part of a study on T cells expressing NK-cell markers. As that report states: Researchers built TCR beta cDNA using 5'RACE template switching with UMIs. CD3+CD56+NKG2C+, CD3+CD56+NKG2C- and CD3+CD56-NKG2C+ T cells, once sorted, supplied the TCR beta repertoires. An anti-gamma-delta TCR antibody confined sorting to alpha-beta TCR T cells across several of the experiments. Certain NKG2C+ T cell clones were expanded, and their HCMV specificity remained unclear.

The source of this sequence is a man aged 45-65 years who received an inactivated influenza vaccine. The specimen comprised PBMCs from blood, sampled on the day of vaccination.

The CDR3 DNA follows: TGTGCCAGTAACTTCGGAGGGGGCGATTCACCCCTCCACTTT. Its translation: CASNFGGGDSPLHF. The V gene is TRBV19, the J gene TRBJ1-6, with TRBD1 matching over 7 bases. V lost 7 bases to trimming and J lost 8 bases; unmatched junction nucleotides: 8. The CDR3 spans 14 residues. Germline CDR1 and CDR2: LNHDA and SQIVND (reference sequence).